A single sample gave rise to the 11 T cell receptor beta chains below, sequenced in a study of T cells in Graves' hyperthyroidism and ophthalmopathy. Amplification of TCR beta CDR3 regions used RNA as the template. Primed by the HTBI set, a first-round RT-PCR was run on the TCR CDR3. TCRdb reprocessed the multiplex PCR reads via MiXCR and lists one record per CDR3 protein. Of 450,000 to 650,000 distinct CDR3 sequences listed, around 21% are singletons. Material for sequencing was blood. The receptors come from a young man with Graves' hyperthyroidism.

This clonotype appeared a few times. The V and J genes are TRBV7-2 and TRBJ1-2; D unclear. Germline-derived CDR1 and CDR2 are SGHTA and FQGNSA. This CDR3 has 15 residues. Trimming left V 0 bases short and J 3 bases short, with 11 bases between. DNA of the CDR3: TGTGCCAGCAGCTTAGCCCATTGGGGAGACTATGGCTACACCTTC. As protein: CASSLAHWGDYGYTF.

At least ten counts were recorded for this clonotype. V is TRBV28 and J is TRBJ1-1, with D unresolved. The V end lost 3 bases, the J end lost 3 bases, and 8 bases lay between the germline ends. Germline V gives CDR1 MDHEN, CDR2 SYDVKM. This CDR3 has 13 residues. In DNA form, the CDR3 reads TGTGCCAGCAGTTTCTTCGGTGACACTGAAGCTTTCTTT. It yields the protein CASSFFGDTEAFF.

The J gene is TRBJ1-2, the V gene TRBV19, with D hard to call. The CDR3 loop spans 12 amino acids. Germline CDR1 is LNHDA and CDR2 is SQIVND (reference sequence). Trimming stripped 6 bases from V and 4 bases from J, with 9 bases between. CDR3 nucleotides: TGTGCCAGTAGCGACGGACCCTATGGCTACACCTTC. Translating gives CASSDGPYGYTF.

This clonotype came up many times. This chain links TRBV6-1 with TRBJ1-1; D unclear. V was shortened by 6 bases and J by 0 bases, with 14 bases between the two germline ends. The CDR3 contains 15 residues. The germline V gene has CDR1 MNHNS and CDR2 SASEGT. The CDR3 sequence is CASRSVGRLNTEAFF. The DNA for the CDR3 is TGTGCCAGCAGGAGTGTTGGCAGACTGAACACTGAAGCTTTCTTT.

The gene calls are TRBV28 and TRBJ1-1, with D maybe TRBD1 (5 bases). CDR3 length: 15 amino acids. V was trimmed by 5 bases and J by 1 base, leaving 14 bases between them. From germline, CDR1 is MDHEN and CDR2 SYDVKM. This CDR3 reads CASSPWTWENTEAFF. The CDR3 DNA sequence: TGTGCCAGCAGTCCCTGGACATGGGAGAACACTGAAGCTTTCTTT.

This clonotype was seen at least ten times. The chain couples TRBV7-8 to TRBJ2-5; TRBD2 agrees at 12 bases. The germline gives CDR1 SGHVS, CDR2 FQNEAQ. This CDR3 has 15 amino acids. V trimming: 4 bases; J trimming: 3 bases; junction bases outside the gene matches: 3. The CDR3: CASSSGLAGKETQYF. CDR3 bases: TGTGCCAGCAGCTCCGGACTAGCGGGGAAAGAGACCCAGTACTTC.

This clonotype came up many times. The V and J genes are TRBV10-2 and TRBJ1-2; 10 nucleotides agree with TRBD1. J lost 7 bases, V lost 8 bases, and 4 bases had no gene match. The CDR3 runs to 12 residues. Germline CDR1 WSHSY, CDR2 SAAADI. CDR3 sequence reads: CASGGQGGGYTF. The CDR3 bases are TGCGCCAGCGGCGGACAGGGGGGTGGCTACACCTTC.

There are many counts of this clonotype. This chain joins TRBV29-1 and TRBJ1-1; 10 nucleotides align to TRBD1. CDR1 is SQVTM, CDR2 ANQGSEA, per germline. J was trimmed by 10 bases and V by 3 bases; bases with no gene match: 5. This CDR3 has 12 residues. The CDR3 sequence is CSVDSRTGGAFF. The DNA for the CDR3 is TGCAGCGTTGATTCGCGGACAGGGGGAGCTTTCTTT.

This sequence joins TRBV11-2 and TRBJ1-1; tentative D call: TRBD1 (5 bases). V shed 0 bases and J shed 7 bases, with 9 bases lying between them. Per the germline V gene, CDR1 is SGHAT and CDR2 is FQNNGV. CDR3 length equals 13 residues. CDR3 residues: CASSLDGGGEAFF. The CDR3 nucleotides are TGTGCCAGCAGCTTAGATGGGGGGGGTGAAGCTTTCTTT.

This rearrangement joins TRBV20-1 to TRBJ2-4; 7 bases agree with TRBD2. CDR1 is DFQATT and CDR2 is SNEGSKA in the germline V gene (reference sequence). This CDR3 region has 13 residues. V gave up 3 bases and J gave up 8 bases; unmatched junction bases: 7. As DNA, the CDR3 is TGCAGTGCTAGGGGAGGGTCAAGAGACATTCAGTACTTC. Its protein is CSARGGSRDIQYF.

The chain joins TRBV6-1 to TRBJ1-1; D perhaps matches TRBD1 (5 bases). The CDR3 is 14 residues long. Germline V gene sequence: CDR1 MNHNS, CDR2 SASEGT. Trimming pared 10 bases from V and 1 base from J, leaving 16 bases between. CDR3 in amino acids: CATSGGLPNTEAFF. In nucleotides, the CDR3 is TGTGCCACCTCGGGGGGGTTACCGAACACTGAAGCTTTCTTT.